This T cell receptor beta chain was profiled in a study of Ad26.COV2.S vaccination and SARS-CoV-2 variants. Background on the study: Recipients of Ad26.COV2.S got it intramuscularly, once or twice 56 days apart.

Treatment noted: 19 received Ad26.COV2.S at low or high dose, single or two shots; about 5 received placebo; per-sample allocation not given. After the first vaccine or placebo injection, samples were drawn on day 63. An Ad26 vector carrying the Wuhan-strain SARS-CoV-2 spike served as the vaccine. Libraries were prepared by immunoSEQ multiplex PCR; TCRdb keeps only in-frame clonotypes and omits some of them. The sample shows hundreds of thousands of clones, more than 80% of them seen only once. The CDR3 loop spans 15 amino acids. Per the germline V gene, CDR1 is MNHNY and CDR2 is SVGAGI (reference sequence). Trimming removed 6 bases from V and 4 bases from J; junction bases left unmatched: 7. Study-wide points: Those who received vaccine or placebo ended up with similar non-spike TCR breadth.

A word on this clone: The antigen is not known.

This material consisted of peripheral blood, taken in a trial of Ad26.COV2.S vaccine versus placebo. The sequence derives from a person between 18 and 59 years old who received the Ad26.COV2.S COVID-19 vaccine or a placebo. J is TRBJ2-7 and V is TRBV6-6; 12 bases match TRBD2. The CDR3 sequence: CASSPLAGGQYEQYF. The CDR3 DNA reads TGTGCCAGCAGCCCTCTAGCGGGGGGGCAGTACGAGCAGTACTTC.